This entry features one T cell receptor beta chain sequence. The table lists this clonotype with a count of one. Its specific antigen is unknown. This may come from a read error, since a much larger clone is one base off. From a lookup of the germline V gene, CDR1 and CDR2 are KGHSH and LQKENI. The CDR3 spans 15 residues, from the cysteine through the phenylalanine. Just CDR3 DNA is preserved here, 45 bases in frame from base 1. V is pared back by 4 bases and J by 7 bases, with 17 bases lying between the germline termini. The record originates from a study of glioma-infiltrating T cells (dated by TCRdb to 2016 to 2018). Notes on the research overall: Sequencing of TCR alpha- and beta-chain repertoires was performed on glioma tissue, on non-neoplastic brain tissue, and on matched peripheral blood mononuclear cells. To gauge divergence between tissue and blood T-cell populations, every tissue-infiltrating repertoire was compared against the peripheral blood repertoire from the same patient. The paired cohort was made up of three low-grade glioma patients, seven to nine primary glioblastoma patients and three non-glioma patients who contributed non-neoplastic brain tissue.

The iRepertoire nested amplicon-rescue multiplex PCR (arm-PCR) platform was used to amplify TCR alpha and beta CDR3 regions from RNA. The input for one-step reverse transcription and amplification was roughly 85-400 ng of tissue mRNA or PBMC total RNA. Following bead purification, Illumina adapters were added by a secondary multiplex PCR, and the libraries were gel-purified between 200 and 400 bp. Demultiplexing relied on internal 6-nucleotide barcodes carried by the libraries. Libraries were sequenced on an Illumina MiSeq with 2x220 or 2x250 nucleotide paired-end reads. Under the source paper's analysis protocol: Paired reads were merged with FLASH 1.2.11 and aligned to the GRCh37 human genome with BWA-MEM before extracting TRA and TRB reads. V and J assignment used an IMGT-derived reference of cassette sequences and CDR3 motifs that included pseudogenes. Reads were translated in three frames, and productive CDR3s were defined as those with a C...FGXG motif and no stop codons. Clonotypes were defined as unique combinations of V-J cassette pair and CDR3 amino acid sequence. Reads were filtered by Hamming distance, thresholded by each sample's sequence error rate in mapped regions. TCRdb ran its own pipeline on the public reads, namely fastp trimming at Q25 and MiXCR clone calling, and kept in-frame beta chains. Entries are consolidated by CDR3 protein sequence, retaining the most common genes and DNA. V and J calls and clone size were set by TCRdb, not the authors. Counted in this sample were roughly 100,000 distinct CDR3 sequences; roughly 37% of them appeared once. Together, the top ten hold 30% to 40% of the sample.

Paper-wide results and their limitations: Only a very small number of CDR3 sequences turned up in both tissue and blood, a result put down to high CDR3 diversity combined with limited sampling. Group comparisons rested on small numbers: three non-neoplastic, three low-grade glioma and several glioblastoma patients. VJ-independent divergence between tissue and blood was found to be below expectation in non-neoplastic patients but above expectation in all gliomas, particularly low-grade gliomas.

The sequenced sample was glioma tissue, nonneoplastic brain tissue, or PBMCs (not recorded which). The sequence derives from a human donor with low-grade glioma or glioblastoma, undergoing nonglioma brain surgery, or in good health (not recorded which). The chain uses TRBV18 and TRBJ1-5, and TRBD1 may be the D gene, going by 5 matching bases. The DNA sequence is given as TGTGCCAGCTCACTTGACCCCAGGGCAGGGCAGCCCCAGCATTTT. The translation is CASSLDPRAGQPQHF. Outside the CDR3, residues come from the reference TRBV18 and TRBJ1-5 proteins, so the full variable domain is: NAGVMQNPRHLVRRRGQEARLRCSPMKGHSHVYWYRQLPEEGLKFMVYLQKENIIDESGMPKERFSAEFPKEGPSILRIQQVVRGDSAAYFCASSLDPRAGQPQHFGDGTRLSIL.